Each of the 26 T cell receptor beta chains below was sequenced from the same sample in a study of vaccination effects on CD4 cells after COVID-19. The assay was immunoSEQ multiplex PCR, and TCRdb's table has in-frame clones only and misses some. There are 45,000 to 70,000 clones in the sample; around 80% occur only once, and around 5.5% lies in the top ten. For these receptors, no antigen is known. Antigen-specific CD4+ T cell clonotypes were called by their expansion after viral peptide-pool culture in ViraFEST. Isolation of CD4+ T cells took place after 10 days of culture. From March to December 2020, the person had a SARS-CoV-2 infection that was confirmed by PCR. Sequencing was performed on CD4+ T cells from PBMCs cultured with HIV peptides, taken before COVID-19 vaccination. The subset denotes: HIV-1 Nef peptide pool negative control/reference culture. The receptors shown here come from a human donor who had a prior SARS-CoV-2 infection.

The rearrangement links TRBV6-2 or TRBV6-3 to TRBJ1-5, with a possible D match to TRBD1 (6 bases). In germline, CDR1 is MNHEY, CDR2 SVGEGT. The germline V and J ends were trimmed by 5 bases and 7 bases, with 12 bases remaining between them. The CDR3 consists of 13 residues. The CDR3: CASSLRGEQPQHF. The CDR3 DNA follows: TGTGCCAGCAGTCTCAGGGGAGAACAGCCCCAGCATTTT.

V and J are TRBV23-1 and TRBJ2-7; no clear D. TRBV23-1 is flagged as an ORF with uncertain function. The CDR3 is 18 residues long. The germline V and J ends were trimmed by 3 bases and 0 bases, with 21 bases remaining between them. The CDR3 loop reads CASSQVRRLCSSSYEQYF. CDR3 DNA sequence: TGCGCCAGCAGTCAGGTCCGCCGGCTTTGCAGTTCCTCCTACGAGCAGTACTTC.

This clone has more than one count but fewer than ten. This sequence joins TRBV5-8 and TRBJ1-3; possible D gene TRBD1, 5 bases. The CDR3 sequence is 16 residues long. Germline CDR1 and CDR2: SGHTS and YDEGEE. V lost 0 bases and J 0 bases, leaving 10 bases between the germline ends. This chain's CDR3 is CASSLAGGSSGNTIYF. The CDR3 DNA reads as TGTGCCAGCAGCTTGGCCGGGGGGAGCTCTGGAAACACCATATATTTT.

The chain is built from TRBV3-1 (or the pseudogene TRBV3-2) and TRBJ2-1, with TRBD2 matching 9 bases. The trim removed 1 base at V and 10 bases at J, leaving 8 bases unmatched. This CDR3 is 15 amino acids long. The germline V gene encodes CDR1 LGHDT and CDR2 YNNKEL (reference sequence). The CDR3 protein is CASSQAGGLAGEQFF. The CDR3 DNA reads as TGTGCCAGCAGCCAAGCGGGGGGGCTAGCGGGAGAGCAGTTCTTC.

There are a few counts of this clone. This chain links TRBV24-1 with TRBJ2-1; no clear D. CDR1 KGHDR and CDR2 SFDVKD come from the germline V gene. Trimming took off 6 bases at V and 10 bases at J, with 9 bases between the two ends. CDR3 length: 11 amino acids. The CDR3 here is CATSLYGEQFF. The CDR3 nucleotides read TGTGCCACCAGTCTCTACGGGGAGCAGTTCTTC.

The rearrangement joins TRBV5-1 to TRBJ1-2; D is undetermined. This CDR3 is built from 16 residues. CDR1 and CDR2 from the germline V gene are SGHRS and YFSETQ. V was shortened by 4 bases and J by 0 bases, with 16 bases between the two germline ends. CDR3 sequence reads: CASSPRASRTNYGYTF. CDR3 DNA sequence: TGCGCCAGCAGCCCGAGGGCCAGTCGGACTAACTATGGCTACACCTTC.

This clone is judged medium-sized. The V call is TRBV6-5, the J call TRBJ1-3; D is unresolved. Trimming removed 0 bases at V and 0 bases at J, with 6 bases between. The germline gives CDR1 MNHEY, CDR2 SVGAGI. The CDR3 length is 15 residues. The CDR3 DNA reads as TGTGCCAGCAGTTACTCGCACAGCTCTGGAAACACCATATATTTT. This sequence encodes CASSYSHSSGNTIYF.

V gene TRBV11-3 combines with J gene TRBJ2-1; 7 bases are a match to TRBD2. Trimming removed 4 bases from V and 9 bases from J; junction bases left unmatched: 3. The CDR3 is made up of 12 amino acids. The V gene's germline CDR1 is SGHNT and CDR2 YENEEA. For the CDR3, the DNA is TGTGCCAGCAGCTCCTCGGGAGGTGAGCAGTTCTTC. Residues: CASSSSGGEQFF.

This clone has just a few counts. The genes are TRBV15 and TRBJ2-7, with D unclear. The CDR3 runs to 15 residues. In germline, CDR1 is LNHNV, CDR2 YYDKDF (reference sequence). Trimming removed 0 bases at V and 9 bases at J, with 18 bases between. The CDR3 here is CATSRDRTASVGQYF. The CDR3 DNA reads TGTGCCACCAGCAGAGATCGTACCGCCAGCGTAGGGCAGTACTTC.

This chain links TRBV3-1 (or the pseudogene TRBV3-2) with TRBJ2-7; D remains unclear. This CDR3 is built from 13 residues. Germline loops: CDR1 LGHDT, CDR2 YNNKEL (reference sequence). Trimming removed 3 bases at V and 3 bases at J, with 9 bases between. The CDR3 bases are TGTGCCAGCAGCCACGGACGGTTCTACGAGCAGTACTTC. It specifies CASSHGRFYEQYF.

This clone has more than one count but fewer than ten. V is TRBV6-5 and J is TRBJ1-6; the D gene is possibly TRBD1 (6 bases). This CDR3 contains 15 residues. Germline CDR1 MNHEY, CDR2 SVGAGI. Between the trimmed V and J ends, which lost 0 bases and 8 bases, there was a span of 11 bases. CDR3 DNA sequence: TGTGCCAGCAGTTACTCGAACAGGGTCGATTCACCCCTCCACTTT. It is translated as CASSYSNRVDSPLHF.

The chain recombines TRBV3-1 (or the pseudogene TRBV3-2) with TRBJ2-7; tentatively, D is TRBD2 (6 bases). Between the trimmed V and J ends, which lost 4 bases and 1 base, there was a span of 14 bases. CDR3 length: 15 amino acids. CDR1 LGHDT and CDR2 YNNKEL come from the germline V gene (reference sequence). CDR3 in DNA: TGTGCCAGCAGCCGAGGGGCCGGAGGGTCCTACGAGCAGTACTTC. Protein sequence: CASSRGAGGSYEQYF.

The rearrangement joins TRBV19 to TRBJ1-2, with 7 bases matching TRBD1. This CDR3 is 14 amino acids long. V shed 2 bases, J shed 4 bases, and the junction held 4 bases outside the gene matches. The germline V gene has CDR1 LNHDA and CDR2 SQIVND (reference sequence). The CDR3 DNA follows: TGTGCCAGTAGTATATCCGCAGGGGGCTATGGCTACACCTTC. Encoded protein: CASSISAGGYGYTF.

The rearrangement links TRBV3-1 (or the pseudogene TRBV3-2) to TRBJ1-3; D is undetermined. CDR1 and CDR2 (germline): LGHDT, YNNKEL (reference sequence). The germline V and J ends were trimmed by 2 bases and 4 bases, with 24 bases remaining between them. The CDR3 spans 19 residues. The CDR3 DNA reads TGTGCCAGCAGCCAAACCCCCTCCCCCACGGACCCCTTGGGAAACACCATATATTTT. Translating gives CASSQTPSPTDPLGNTIYF.

The chain couples TRBV5-8 to TRBJ2-5; the match to TRBD2 covers 11 bases. The ends lost 4 bases at V and 0 bases at J; junction bases unmatched: 8. The CDR3 consists of 17 residues. Germline lookup yields CDR1 SGHTS and CDR2 YDEGEE. The CDR3 is CASSPGLADGYQETQYF. CDR3 coding DNA: TGTGCCAGCAGCCCGGGACTAGCGGACGGGTACCAAGAGACCCAGTACTTC.

This clone was detected a few times. The chain links TRBV5-1 to TRBJ2-3; tentatively, D is TRBD2 (5 bases). Germline V lookup: CDR1 SGHRS, CDR2 YFSETQ. Trimming pared 1 base from V and 2 bases from J, leaving 8 bases between. The CDR3 sequence is 14 residues long. CDR3 DNA sequence: TGCGCCAGCAGCTTGAGCGGTTACACAGATACGCAGTATTTT. Protein: CASSLSGYTDTQYF.

This chain joins TRBV11-2 and TRBJ2-1; TRBD2 might be the D (6 bases). Germline V gene lookup returns CDR1 SGHAT and CDR2 FQNNGV. V was cut by 1 base and J by 7 bases, with 8 bases left in between. The CDR3 is 13 amino acids. CDR3 in DNA: TGTGCCAGCAGCTTAGGTCTAGCGAATGAGCAGTTCTTC. It is translated as CASSLGLANEQFF.

This clone was found a few times. This sequence joins TRBV6-6 and TRBJ2-4; D may be TRBD1 (5 bases). The CDR3 length is 14 residues. Germline CDR1 is MNHNY and CDR2 is SVGAGI (reference sequence). V gave up 7 bases and J gave up 9 bases, with 19 bases separating them. CDR3 bases: TGTGCCAGCATCAACCCCCGGCAAAGGGGCATTCAGTACTTC. It specifies CASINPRQRGIQYF.

With regard to this clone: Other DNA sequences in the sample encode the same CDR3. The CDR3 bases are TGTGCCAGCAGTTACTCAACAGGGAATAGGGAGACCCAGTACTTC. As protein: CASSYSTGNRETQYF. V and J are TRBV6-5 and TRBJ2-5; the D gene is possibly TRBD1 (6 bases). V lost 0 bases to trimming and J lost 5 bases, with 13 bases between them. The CDR3 consists of 15 residues. Germline loops: CDR1 MNHEY, CDR2 SVGAGI.

This clone has a handful of counts. The rearrangement joins TRBV18 to TRBJ2-5; 9 bases align to TRBD1. Germline V gene lookup returns CDR1 KGHSH and CDR2 LQKENI. Trimming cost V 5 bases and J 4 bases; bases outside gene matches: 11. The CDR3 sequence is 16 residues long. The CDR3 protein is CASSTGQGQGPETQYF. In DNA, the CDR3 is TGTGCCAGCTCAACCGGTCAGGGACAGGGCCCAGAGACCCAGTACTTC. Together with reference TRBV18 and TRBJ2-5, the CDR3 gives the full variable domain: NAGVMQNPRHLVRRRGQEARLRCSPMKGHSHVYWYRQLPEEGLKFMVYLQKENIIDESGMPKERFSAEFPKEGPSILRIQQVVRGDSAAYFCASSTGQGQGPETQYFGPGTRLLVL.

V usage is TRBV5-1 and J usage is TRBJ2-7; 10 nucleotides match TRBD2. Trimming removed 0 bases from V and 2 bases from J; junction bases left unmatched: 5. The CDR3 length is 16 residues. Germline loops: CDR1 SGHRS, CDR2 YFSETQ. The CDR3 DNA reads TGCGCCAGCAGCTTGGAGCCTAGCGGGAGTACCTACGAGCAGTACTTC. Encoded protein: CASSLEPSGSTYEQYF.

The V and J genes are TRBV21-1 and TRBJ1-6; the table names TRBD1, a call not compared with the DNA. TRBV21-1 is a pseudogene segment. The CDR3 runs 19 residues. For the CDR3, the DNA is TGTGCCAGCAGCGTTCGCCCCGGGACAAGGAGCTCCTATAATTCACCCCTCCACTTT. It is translated as CASSVRPGTRSSYNSPLHF.

This chain links TRBV15 with TRBJ2-7; D not certain. V shed 0 bases and J shed 2 bases, with 8 bases lying between them. Germline-derived CDR1 and CDR2 are LNHNV and YYDKDF (reference sequence). This CDR3 is 14 amino acids long. The DNA of the CDR3 is TGTGCCACCAGCAGAGAAGGGTATCCCTACGAGCAGTACTTC. Its translation is CATSREGYPYEQYF.

The V call is TRBV3-1 (or the pseudogene TRBV3-2), the J call TRBJ1-5; 9 bases line up with TRBD1. V lost 6 bases and J lost 6; bases outside the gene matches: 6. Germline assignment: CDR1 LGHDT and CDR2 YNNKEL (reference sequence). The CDR3 has 14 residues. The CDR3 bases are TGTGCCAGCAGTCGGACAGGGGCCGTTCAGCCCCAGCATTTT. It codes for CASSRTGAVQPQHF.

The V call is TRBV3-1 (or the pseudogene TRBV3-2), the J call TRBJ2-3, with 12 bases matching TRBD2. V gave up 0 bases and J gave up 4 bases; unmatched junction bases: 5. Germline V CDR1 and CDR2: LGHDT, YNNKEL (reference sequence). This CDR3 is 17 amino acids long. The CDR3 nucleotides are TGTGCCAGCAGCCAAGAGGTGACTAGCGGGAGCCCAGATACGCAGTATTTT. Amino acids: CASSQEVTSGSPDTQYF.

This clone occurred a few times. J is TRBJ2-6 and V is TRBV2; unclear D gene. Germline V CDR1 and CDR2: SNHLY, FYNNEI. The CDR3 has 13 residues. V dropped 6 bases and J dropped 0 bases, with 3 bases sitting between them. Here the CDR3 DNA reads TGTGCCAGCAGGGCCTCTGGGGCCAACGTCCTGACTTTC. It yields the protein CASRASGANVLTF. The full variable domain, completed using reference TRBV2 and TRBJ2-6, is EPEVTQTPSHQVTQMGQEVILRCVPISNHLYFYWYRQILGQKVEFLVSFYNNEISEKSEIFDDQFSVERPDGSNFTLKIRSTKLEDSAMYFCASRASGANVLTFGAGSRLTVL.